This T cell receptor beta chain was recovered during a study of cytomegalovirus exposure and HLA in healthy donors. About the research overall: The same platform was used for the 110 or so validation repertoires and the roughly 730 first-cohort repertoires, a later analysis reported.

Regarding the study as a whole: Despite most TCR sequences being rare, some public TCRs occurred in many donors.

This clone has only a few counts. Its target is not known. This CDR3 contains 12 residues. Germline CDR1 MNHNS, CDR2 SASEGT. V lost 11 bases to trimming and J lost 7 bases, with 14 bases between them. Using immunoSEQ multiplex PCR, the repertoire was profiled, and TCRdb retains in-frame clones only, with some absent. Of 150,000 or so clones listed, 80% to 90% are singletons. Sequencing was carried out using PBMCs. This TCR was sampled from a woman in her thirties in good health and CMV-seropositive. The V gene is TRBV6-1, the J gene TRBJ2-2, with D maybe TRBD2 (5 bases). Here the CDR3 reads CASGGRYGELFF. As DNA, the CDR3 is TGTGCCTCCGGAGGACGTTACGGGGAGCTGTTTTTT.